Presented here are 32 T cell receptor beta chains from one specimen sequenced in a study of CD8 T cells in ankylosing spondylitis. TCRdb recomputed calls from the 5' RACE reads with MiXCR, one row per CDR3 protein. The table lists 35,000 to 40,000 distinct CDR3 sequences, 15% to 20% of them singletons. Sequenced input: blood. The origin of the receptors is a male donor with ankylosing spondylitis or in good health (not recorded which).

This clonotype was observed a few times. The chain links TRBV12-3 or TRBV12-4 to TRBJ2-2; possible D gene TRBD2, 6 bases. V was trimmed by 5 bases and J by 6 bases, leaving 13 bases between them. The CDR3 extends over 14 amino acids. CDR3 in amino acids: CASSPRRVAGELFF. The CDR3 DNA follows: TGTGCCAGCAGTCCCAGGAGGGTTGCCGGGGAGCTGTTTTTT.

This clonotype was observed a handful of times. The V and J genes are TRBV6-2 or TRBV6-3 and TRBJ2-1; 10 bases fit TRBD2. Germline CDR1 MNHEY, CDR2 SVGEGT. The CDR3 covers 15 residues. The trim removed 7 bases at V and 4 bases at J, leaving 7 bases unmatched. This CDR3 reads CASNSASGRYNEQFF. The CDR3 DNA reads TGTGCCAGCAATTCTGCTAGCGGGAGATACAATGAGCAGTTCTTC.

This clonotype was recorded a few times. The CDR3 protein is CASTNDRAKNIQYF. The CDR3 nucleotides are TGTGCCAGCACCAACGACAGGGCCAAAAACATTCAGTACTTC. This chain joins TRBV6-1 and TRBJ2-4, with D possibly TRBD1 on 6 matching bases. Germline CDR1 is MNHNS and CDR2 is SASEGT. The CDR3 contains 14 residues. V shed 7 bases and J shed 1 base, with 11 bases lying between them.

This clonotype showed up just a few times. CDR3 loop: CASSLGLKTDTQYF. CDR3 nucleotides: TGTGCCAGCAGCTTGGGACTTAAAACAGATACGCAGTATTTT. The chain joins TRBV7-2 to TRBJ2-3; a weak D match, TRBD2 (6 bases). CDR1 is SGHTA, CDR2 FQGNSA, per germline. There are 14 residues in the CDR3. Trimming pared 3 bases from V and 3 bases from J, leaving 10 bases between.

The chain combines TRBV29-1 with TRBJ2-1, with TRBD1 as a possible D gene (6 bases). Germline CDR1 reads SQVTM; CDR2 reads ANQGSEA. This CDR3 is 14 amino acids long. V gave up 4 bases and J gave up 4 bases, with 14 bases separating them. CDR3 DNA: TGCAGCGTTGTTGGTTCAGGGGCGTACAATGAGCAGTTCTTC. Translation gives CSVVGSGAYNEQFF.

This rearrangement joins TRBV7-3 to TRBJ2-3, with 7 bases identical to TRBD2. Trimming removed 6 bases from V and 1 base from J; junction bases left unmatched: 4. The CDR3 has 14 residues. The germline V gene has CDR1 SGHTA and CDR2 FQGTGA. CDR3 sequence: CASRVAGGTDTQYF. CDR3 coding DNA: TGTGCCAGCAGAGTCGCGGGGGGCACAGATACGCAGTATTTT.

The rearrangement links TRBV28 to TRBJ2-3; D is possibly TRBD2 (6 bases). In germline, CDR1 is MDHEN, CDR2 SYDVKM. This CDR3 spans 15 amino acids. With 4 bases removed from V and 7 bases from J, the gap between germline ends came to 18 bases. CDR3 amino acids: CASSSGGLTRNTQYF. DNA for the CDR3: TGTGCCAGCAGTTCCGGGGGTTTAACGCGGAATACGCAGTATTTT.

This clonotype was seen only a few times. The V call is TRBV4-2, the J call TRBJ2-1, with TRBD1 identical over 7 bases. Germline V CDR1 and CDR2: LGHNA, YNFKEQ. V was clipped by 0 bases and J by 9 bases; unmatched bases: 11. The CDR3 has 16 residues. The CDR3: CASSQDRDSLVGEQFF. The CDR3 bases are TGTGCCAGCAGCCAAGACCGGGACAGCCTCGTTGGTGAGCAGTTCTTC.

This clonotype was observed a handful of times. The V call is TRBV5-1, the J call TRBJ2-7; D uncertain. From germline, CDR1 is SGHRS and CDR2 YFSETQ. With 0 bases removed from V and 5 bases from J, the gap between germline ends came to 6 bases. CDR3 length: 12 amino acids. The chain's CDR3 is CASSLEHHEQYF. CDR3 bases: TGCGCCAGCAGCTTGGAACACCACGAGCAGTACTTC.

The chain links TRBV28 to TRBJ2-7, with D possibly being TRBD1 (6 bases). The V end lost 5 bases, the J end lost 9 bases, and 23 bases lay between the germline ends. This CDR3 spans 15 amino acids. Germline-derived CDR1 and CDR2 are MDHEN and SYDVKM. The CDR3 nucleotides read TGTGCCAGCAGTCCCCCCGGGACAAGGGAATTTGGGCAGTACGTC. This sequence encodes CASSPPGTREFGQYV.

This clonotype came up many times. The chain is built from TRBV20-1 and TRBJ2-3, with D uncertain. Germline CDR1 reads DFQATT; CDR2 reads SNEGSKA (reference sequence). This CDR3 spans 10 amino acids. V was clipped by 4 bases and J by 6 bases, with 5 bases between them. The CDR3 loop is CSATRDTQYF. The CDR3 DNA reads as TGCAGTGCTACTCGGGATACGCAGTATTTT.

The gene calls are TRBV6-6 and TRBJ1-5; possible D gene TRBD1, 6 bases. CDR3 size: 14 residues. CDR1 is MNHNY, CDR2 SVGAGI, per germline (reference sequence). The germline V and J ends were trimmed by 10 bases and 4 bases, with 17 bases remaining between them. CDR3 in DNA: TGTGCCACCCAAGGGGGGGCTGTGAATCAGCCCCAGCATTTT. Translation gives CATQGGAVNQPQHF.

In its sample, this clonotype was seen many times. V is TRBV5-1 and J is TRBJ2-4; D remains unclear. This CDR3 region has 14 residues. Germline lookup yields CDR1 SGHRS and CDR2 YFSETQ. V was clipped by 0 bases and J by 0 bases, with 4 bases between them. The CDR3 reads CASSLGVAKNIQYF. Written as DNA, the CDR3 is TGCGCCAGCAGCTTGGGAGTAGCCAAAAACATTCAGTACTTC.

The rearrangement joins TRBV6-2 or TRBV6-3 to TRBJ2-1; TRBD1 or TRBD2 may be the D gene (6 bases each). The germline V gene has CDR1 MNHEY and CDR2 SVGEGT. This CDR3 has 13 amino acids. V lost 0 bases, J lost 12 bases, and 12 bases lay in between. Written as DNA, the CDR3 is TGTGCCAGCAGTTACTCGGGGGGCGGACCGCAGTTCTTC. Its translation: CASSYSGGGPQFF.

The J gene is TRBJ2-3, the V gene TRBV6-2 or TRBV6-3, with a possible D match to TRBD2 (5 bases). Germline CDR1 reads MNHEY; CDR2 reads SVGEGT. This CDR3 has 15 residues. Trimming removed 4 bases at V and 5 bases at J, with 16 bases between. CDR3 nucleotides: TGTGCCAGCAGTTTCCGACAAAGAGGAGGAGATACGCAGTATTTT. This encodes CASSFRQRGGDTQYF.

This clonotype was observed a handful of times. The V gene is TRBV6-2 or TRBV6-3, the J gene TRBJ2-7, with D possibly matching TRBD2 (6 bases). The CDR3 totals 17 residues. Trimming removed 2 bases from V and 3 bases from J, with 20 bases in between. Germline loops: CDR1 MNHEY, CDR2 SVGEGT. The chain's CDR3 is CASSYMVFRTTGYEQYF. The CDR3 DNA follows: TGTGCCAGCAGTTACATGGTCTTTCGGACTACGGGCTACGAGCAGTACTTC.

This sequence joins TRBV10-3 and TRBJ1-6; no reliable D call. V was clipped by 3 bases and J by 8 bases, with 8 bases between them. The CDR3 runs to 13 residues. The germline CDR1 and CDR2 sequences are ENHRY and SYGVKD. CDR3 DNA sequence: TGTGCCATCAGTGAAGTCGGGGATTCACCCCTCCACTTT. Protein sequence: CAISEVGDSPLHF.

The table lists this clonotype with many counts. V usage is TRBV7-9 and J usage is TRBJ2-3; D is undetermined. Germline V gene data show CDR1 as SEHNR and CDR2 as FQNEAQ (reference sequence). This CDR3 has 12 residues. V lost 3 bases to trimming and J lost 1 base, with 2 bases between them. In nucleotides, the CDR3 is TGTGCCAGCAGCTTGGGCACAGATACGCAGTATTTT. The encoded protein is CASSLGTDTQYF.

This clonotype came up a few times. CDR3 nucleotides: TGTGCCAGCATTCCGAGTGGGGCCAATGAGCAGTTCTTC. Amino acids: CASIPSGANEQFF. The V call is TRBV7-9, the J call TRBJ2-1; tentatively, D is TRBD1 (5 bases). The CDR3 length is 13 residues. Trimming cost V 7 bases and J 6 bases, with 13 bases left between them. Germline lookup yields CDR1 SEHNR and CDR2 FQNEAQ (reference sequence).

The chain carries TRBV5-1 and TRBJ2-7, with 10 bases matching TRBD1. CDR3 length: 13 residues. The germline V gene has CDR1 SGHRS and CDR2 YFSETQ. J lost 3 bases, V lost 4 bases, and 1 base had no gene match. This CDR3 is CASSGTGVYEQYF. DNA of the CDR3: TGCGCCAGCAGCGGGACAGGGGTCTACGAGCAGTACTTC.

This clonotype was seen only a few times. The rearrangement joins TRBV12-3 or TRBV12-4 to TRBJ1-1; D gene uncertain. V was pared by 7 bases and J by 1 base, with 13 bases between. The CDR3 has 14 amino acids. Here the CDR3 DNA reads TGTGCCAGCACCCCCTGGAATTCGAACACTGAAGCTTTCTTT. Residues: CASTPWNSNTEAFF.

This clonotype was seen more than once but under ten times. The CDR3 DNA follows: TGCAGCGGAGGGGATACGAGGGAGCAGTACTTC. Its protein product is CSGGDTREQYF. The rearrangement joins TRBV29-1 to TRBJ2-7; D possibly uses TRBD1 or TRBD2 (5 bases each). V lost 7 bases and J 7 bases, leaving 14 bases between the germline ends. The CDR3 is 11 residues long. Germline V gene data show CDR1 as SQVTM and CDR2 as ANQGSEA.

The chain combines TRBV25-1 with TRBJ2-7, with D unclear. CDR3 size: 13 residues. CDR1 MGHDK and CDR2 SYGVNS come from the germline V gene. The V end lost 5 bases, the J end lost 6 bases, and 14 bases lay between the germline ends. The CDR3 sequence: CASSPRTVIEQYF. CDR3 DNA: TGTGCCAGCAGTCCCCGGACCGTTATCGAGCAGTACTTC.

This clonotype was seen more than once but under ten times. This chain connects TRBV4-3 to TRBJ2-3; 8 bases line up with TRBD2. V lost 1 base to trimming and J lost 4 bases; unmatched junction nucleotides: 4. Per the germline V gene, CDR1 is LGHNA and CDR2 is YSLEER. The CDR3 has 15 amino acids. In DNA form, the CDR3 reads TGCGCCAGCAGCCAAGGCGGGGGGCCTCCAGATACGCAGTATTTT. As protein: CASSQGGGPPDTQYF.

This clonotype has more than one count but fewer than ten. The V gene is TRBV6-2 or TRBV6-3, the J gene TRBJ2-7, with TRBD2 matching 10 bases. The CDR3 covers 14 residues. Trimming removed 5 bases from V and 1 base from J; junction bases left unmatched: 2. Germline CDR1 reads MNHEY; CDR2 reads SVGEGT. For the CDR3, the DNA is TGTGCCAGCAGTCTAGCGGGGGCATCCTACGAGCAGTACTTC. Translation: CASSLAGASYEQYF.

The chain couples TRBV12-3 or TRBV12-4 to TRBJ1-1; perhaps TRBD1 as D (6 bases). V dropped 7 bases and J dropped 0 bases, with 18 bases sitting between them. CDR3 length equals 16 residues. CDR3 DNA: TGTGCCAGCACCCCCCTCTCCGGACAGCTGAACACTGAAGCTTTCTTT. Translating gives CASTPLSGQLNTEAFF.

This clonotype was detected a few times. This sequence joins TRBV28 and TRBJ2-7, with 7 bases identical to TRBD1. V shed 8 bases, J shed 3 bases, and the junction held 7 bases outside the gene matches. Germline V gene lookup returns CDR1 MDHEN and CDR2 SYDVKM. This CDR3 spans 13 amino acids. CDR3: CASGRDRNYEQYF. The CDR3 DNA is TGTGCCAGCGGCCGGGACAGAAACTACGAGCAGTACTTC.

CDR3 nucleotides: TGTGCCAGCAGCTTTCTCGCGGAAAGCTCCTACAATGAGCAGTTCTTC. Translating it yields CASSFLAESSYNEQFF. The chain recombines TRBV7-3 with TRBJ2-1; D unclear. The germline V gene encodes CDR1 SGHTA and CDR2 FQGTGA. This CDR3 is 16 amino acids long. V lost 3 bases, J lost 0 bases, and 12 bases lay in between.

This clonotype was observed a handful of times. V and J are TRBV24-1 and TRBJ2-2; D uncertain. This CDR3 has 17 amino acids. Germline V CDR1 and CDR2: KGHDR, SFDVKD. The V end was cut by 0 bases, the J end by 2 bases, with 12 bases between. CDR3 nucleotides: TGTGCCACCAGTGATTTGCCAGGACCCTTTAACACCGGGGAGCTGTTTTTT. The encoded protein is CATSDLPGPFNTGELFF.

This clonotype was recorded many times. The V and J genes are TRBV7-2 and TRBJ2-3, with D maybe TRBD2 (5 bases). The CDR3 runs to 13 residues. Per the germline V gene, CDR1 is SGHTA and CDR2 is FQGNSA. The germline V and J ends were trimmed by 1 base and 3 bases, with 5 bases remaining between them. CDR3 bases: TGTGCCAGCAGCTTAGGCGGGACAGATACGCAGTATTTT. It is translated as CASSLGGTDTQYF. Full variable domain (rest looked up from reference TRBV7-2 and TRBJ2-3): GAGVSQSPSNKVTEKGKDVELRCDPISGHTALYWYRQSLGQGLEFLIYFQGNSAPDKSGLPSDRFSAERTGGSVSTLTIQRTQQEDSAVYLCASSLGGTDTQYFGPGTRLTVL.

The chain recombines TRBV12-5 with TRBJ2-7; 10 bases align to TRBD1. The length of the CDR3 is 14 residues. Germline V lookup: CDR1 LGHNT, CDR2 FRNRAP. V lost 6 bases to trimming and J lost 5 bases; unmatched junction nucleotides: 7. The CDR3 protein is CASGKGDRGHEQYF. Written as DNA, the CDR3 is TGTGCTAGTGGCAAGGGGGACAGGGGCCACGAGCAGTACTTC.

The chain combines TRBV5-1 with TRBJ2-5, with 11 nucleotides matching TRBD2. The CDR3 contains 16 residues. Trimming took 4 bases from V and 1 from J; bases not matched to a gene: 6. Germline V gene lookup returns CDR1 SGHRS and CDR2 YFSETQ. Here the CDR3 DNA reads TGCGCCAGCAGCCAAAGACTAGCGGGGATCCAAGAGACCCAGTACTTC. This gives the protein CASSQRLAGIQETQYF.